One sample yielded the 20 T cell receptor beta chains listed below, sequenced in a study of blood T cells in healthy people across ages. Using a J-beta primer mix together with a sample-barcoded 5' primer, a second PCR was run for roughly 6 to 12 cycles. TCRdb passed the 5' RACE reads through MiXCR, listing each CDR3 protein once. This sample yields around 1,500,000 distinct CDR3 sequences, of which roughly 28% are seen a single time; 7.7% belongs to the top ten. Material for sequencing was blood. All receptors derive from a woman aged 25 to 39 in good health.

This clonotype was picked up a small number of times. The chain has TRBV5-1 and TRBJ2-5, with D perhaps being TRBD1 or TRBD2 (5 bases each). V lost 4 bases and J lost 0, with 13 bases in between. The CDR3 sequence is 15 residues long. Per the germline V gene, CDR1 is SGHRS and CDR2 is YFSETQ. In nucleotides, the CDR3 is TGCGCCAGCAGCGGGGGACGGGCGTACCAAGAGACCCAGTACTTC. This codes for CASSGGRAYQETQYF.

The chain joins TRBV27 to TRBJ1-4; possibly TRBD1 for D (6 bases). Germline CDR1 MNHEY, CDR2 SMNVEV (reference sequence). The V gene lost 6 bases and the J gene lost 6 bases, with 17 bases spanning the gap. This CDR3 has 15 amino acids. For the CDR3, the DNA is TGTGCCAGCAGCCCTGGACAGCCGGGGGATGAAAAACTGTTTTTT. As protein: CASSPGQPGDEKLFF.

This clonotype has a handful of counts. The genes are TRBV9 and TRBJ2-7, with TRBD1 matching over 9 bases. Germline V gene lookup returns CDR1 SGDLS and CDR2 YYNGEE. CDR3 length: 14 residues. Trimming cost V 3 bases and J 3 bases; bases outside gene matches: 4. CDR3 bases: TGTGCCAGCAGCGCGGACAGGGGACACTACGAGCAGTACTTC. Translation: CASSADRGHYEQYF.

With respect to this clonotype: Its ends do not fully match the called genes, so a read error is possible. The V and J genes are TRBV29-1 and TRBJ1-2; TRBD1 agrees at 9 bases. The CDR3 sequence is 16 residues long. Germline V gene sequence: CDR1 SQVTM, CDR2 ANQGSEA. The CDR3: CSVQPLRTGASYGCTF. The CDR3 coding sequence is TGCAGCGTTCAGCCCCTAAGGACAGGGGCTAGCTATGGCTGCACCTTC.

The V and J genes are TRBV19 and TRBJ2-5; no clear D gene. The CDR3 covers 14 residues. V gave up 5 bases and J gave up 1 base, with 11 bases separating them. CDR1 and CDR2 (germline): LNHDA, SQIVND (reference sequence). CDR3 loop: CASSVTRRQETQYF. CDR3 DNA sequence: TGTGCCAGTAGTGTCACAAGGCGCCAAGAGACCCAGTACTTC. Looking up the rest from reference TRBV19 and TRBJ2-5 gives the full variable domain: DGGITQSPKYLFRKEGQNVTLSCEQNLNHDAMYWYRQDPGQGLRLIYYSQIVNDFQKGDIAEGYSVSREKKESFPLTVTSAQKNPTAFYLCASSVTRRQETQYFGPGTRLLVL.

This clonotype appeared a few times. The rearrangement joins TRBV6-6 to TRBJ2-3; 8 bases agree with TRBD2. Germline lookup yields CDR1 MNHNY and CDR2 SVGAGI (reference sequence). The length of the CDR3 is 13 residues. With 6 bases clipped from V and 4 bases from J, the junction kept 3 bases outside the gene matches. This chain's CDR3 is CASSGTRSDTQYF. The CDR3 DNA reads TGTGCCAGCAGCGGGACTAGGTCAGATACGCAGTATTTT.

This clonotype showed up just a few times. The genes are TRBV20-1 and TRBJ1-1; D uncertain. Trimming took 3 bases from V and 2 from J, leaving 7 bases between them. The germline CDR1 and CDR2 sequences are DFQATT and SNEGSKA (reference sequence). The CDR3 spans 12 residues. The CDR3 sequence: CSASTQNTEAFF. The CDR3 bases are TGCAGTGCTAGCACTCAAAACACTGAAGCTTTCTTT.

CDR3 sequence: CASSSLRQGSGEQYF. CDR3 coding DNA: TGTGCCAGCAGTTCCCTCCGACAGGGTAGCGGCGAGCAGTACTTC. The chain combines TRBV27 with TRBJ2-7, with D possibly being TRBD1 (7 bases). Trimming left V 4 bases short and J 6 bases short, with 19 bases between. Germline CDR1 reads MNHEY; CDR2 reads SMNVEV (reference sequence). The CDR3 is 15 amino acids.

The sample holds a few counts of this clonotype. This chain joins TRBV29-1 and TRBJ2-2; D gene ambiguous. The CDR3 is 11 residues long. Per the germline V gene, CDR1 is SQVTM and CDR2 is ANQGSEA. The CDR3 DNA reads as TGCAGTTCGGGCGACACCGGGGAGCTGTTTTTT. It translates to CSSGDTGELFF.

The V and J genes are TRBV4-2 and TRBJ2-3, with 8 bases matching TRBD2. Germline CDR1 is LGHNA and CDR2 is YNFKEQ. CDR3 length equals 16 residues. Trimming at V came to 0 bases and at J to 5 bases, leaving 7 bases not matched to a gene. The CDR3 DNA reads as TGTGCCAGCAGCCAAGAGGCTAGCGGGTTCGAAGATACGCAGTATTTT. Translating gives CASSQEASGFEDTQYF.

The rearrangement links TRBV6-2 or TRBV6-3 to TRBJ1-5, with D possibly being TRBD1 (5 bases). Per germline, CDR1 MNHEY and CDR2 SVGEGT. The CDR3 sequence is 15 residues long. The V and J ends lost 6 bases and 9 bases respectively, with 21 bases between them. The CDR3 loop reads CASRGTGKATGPQHF. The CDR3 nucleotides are TGTGCCAGCAGGGGGACTGGTAAGGCAACGGGGCCCCAGCATTTT.

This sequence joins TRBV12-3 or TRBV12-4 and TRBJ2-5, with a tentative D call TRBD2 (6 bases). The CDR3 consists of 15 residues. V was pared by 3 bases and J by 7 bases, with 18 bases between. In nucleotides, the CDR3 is TGTGCCAGCAGTTTGGGAGGATTCTCTATCTCGACCCAGTACTTC. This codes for CASSLGGFSISTQYF.

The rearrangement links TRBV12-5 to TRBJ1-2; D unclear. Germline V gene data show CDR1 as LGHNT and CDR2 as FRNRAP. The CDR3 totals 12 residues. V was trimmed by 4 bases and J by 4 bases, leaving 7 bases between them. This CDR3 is CASGSGLYGYTF. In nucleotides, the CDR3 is TGTGCTAGTGGTTCAGGCCTCTATGGCTACACCTTC.

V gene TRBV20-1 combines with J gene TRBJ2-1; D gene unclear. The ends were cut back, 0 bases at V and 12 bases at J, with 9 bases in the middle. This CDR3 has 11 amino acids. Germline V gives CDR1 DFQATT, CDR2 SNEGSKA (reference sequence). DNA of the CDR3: TGCAGTGCTAGAGATTGGGAATTGCAGTTCTTC. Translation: CSARDWELQFF.

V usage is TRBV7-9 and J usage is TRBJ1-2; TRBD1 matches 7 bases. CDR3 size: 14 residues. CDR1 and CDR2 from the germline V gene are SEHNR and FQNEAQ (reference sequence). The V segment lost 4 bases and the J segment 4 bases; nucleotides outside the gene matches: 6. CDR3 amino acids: CASSSAGTVYGYTF. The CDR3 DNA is TGTGCCAGCAGCTCGGCCGGGACAGTCTATGGCTACACCTTC.

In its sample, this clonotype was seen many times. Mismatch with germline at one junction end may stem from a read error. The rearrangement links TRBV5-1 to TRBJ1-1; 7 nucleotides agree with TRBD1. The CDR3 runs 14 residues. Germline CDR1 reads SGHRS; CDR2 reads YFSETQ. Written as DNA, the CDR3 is TGTGCCAGCAGCTCGGGACAGATGAACACTGAAGCTTTCTTT. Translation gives CASSSGQMNTEAFF.

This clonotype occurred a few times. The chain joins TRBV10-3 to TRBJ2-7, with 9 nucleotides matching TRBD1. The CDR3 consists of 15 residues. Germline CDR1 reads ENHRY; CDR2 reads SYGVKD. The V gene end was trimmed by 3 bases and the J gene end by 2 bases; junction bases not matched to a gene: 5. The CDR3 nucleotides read TGTGCCATCAGTGATCCGGGACAGGGAACCTACGAGCAGTACTTC. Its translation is CAISDPGQGTYEQYF.

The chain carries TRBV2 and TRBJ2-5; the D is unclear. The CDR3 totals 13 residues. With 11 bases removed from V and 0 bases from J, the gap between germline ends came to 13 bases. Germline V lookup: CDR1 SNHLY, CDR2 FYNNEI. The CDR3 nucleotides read TGTGCCTACTCAGCGTGGGACCAAGAGACCCAGTACTTC. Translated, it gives CAYSAWDQETQYF.

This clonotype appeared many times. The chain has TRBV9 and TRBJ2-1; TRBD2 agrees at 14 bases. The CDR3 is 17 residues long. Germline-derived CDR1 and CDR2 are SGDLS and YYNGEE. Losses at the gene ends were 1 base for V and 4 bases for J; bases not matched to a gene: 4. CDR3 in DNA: TGTGCCAGCAGCGTATCGTGGACTAGCGGGGGGTACAATGAGCAGTTCTTC. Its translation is CASSVSWTSGGYNEQFF. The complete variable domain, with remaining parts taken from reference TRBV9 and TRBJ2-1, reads DSGVTQTPKHLITATGQRVTLRCSPRSGDLSVYWYQQSLDQGLQFLIQYYNGEERAKGNILERFSAQQFPDLHSELNLSSLELGDSALYFCASSVSWTSGGYNEQFFGPGTRLTVL.

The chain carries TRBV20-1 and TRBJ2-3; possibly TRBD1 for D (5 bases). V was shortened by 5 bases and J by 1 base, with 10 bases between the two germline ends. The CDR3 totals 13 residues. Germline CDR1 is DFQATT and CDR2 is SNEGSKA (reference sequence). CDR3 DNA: TGCAGTGCTCAAAGCAGGGGCACAGATACGCAGTATTTT. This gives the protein CSAQSRGTDTQYF.